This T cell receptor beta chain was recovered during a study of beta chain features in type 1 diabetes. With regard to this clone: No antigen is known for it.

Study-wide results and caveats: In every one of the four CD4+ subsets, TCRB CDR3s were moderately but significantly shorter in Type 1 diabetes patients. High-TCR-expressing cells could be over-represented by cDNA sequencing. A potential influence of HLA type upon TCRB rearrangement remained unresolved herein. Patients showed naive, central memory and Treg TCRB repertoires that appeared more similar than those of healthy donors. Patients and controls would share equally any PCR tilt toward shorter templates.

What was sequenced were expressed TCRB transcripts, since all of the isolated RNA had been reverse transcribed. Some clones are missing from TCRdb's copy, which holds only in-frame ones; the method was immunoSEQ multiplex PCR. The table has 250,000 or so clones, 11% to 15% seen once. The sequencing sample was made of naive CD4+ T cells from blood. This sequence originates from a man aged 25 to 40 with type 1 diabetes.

The CDR3: CASSGDRAGGGELFF. The CDR3 region has the DNA TGCGCCAGCAGCGGTGACAGGGCAGGGGGCGGGGAGCTGTTTTTT. J is TRBJ2-2 and V is TRBV5-1, with 7 bases fitting TRBD1. The CDR3 totals 15 residues. The J segment lost 7 bases and the V segment lost 4 bases, leaving 10 bases of the junction unmatched. From germline, CDR1 is SGHRS and CDR2 YFSETQ.